The 13 T cell receptor beta chains below were found in one sample sequenced in a study of CXCR3-negative and CXCR3-positive naive CD8 T cells. Researchers prepared the TRB cDNA libraries using 5' RACE with UMI labels. One entry per CDR3 protein, without DNA, is what TCRdb gives after re-calling the 5' RACE reads. The table counts about 38,000 distinct CDR3 sequences; more than 14% lies in the top ten. Sequencing was carried out using memory CD8+ T cells from blood. These receptors were obtained from a human donor in good health. Some clones in this sample may be carry-over from other donors' samples.

V gene TRBV20-1 combines with J gene TRBJ1-5; TCRdb's D gene call, TRBD1, goes unchecked for lack of DNA. There are 17 residues in the CDR3. CDR1 and CDR2 from the germline V gene are DFQATT and SNEGSKA (reference sequence). CDR3 amino acids: CSATNLYRGRANQPQHF.

This chain connects TRBV7-9 to TRBJ2-3; TCRdb returns TRBD2, unconfirmable since there is no DNA. This CDR3 has 17 amino acids. Germline CDR1 and CDR2: SEHNR and FQNEAQ (reference sequence). CDR3 region: CASSSPLAGVTTDTQYF.

The V gene is TRBV6-1, the J gene TRBJ2-7; the D call of TRBD2 rests on TCRdb alone, since no DNA is present to check it. The CDR3 extends over 13 amino acids. Looked up from germline, CDR1 is MNHNS and CDR2 is SASEGT. Here the CDR3 reads CATARAVPYEQYF.

J is TRBJ2-7 and V is TRBV28; with no DNA, the TCRdb D assignment of TRBD1 cannot be verified. Germline CDR1 MDHEN, CDR2 SYDVKM. CDR3 length: 13 residues. CDR3 loop: CASSFLRGDEQYF.

This clonotype is deemed medium-sized (0.01 to 0.1%) by its frequency. The chain is built from TRBV7-9 and TRBJ2-7. Germline V gives CDR1 SEHNR, CDR2 FQNEAQ (reference sequence). The CDR3 extends over 12 amino acids. The CDR3 loop is CASSDHDDEQYF.

V and J are TRBV9 and TRBJ2-7; TCRdb gives TRBD1 as the D gene, but with no DNA this cannot be confirmed. Germline lookup yields CDR1 SGDLS and CDR2 YYNGEE. This CDR3 has 14 amino acids. The CDR3 region is CASSAQQGAYEQYF.

The chain employs TRBV7-9 and TRBJ2-1; TCRdb outputs TRBD2, but without DNA this stays unchecked. From germline, CDR1 is SEHNR and CDR2 FQNEAQ (reference sequence). The CDR3 loop spans 12 amino acids. CDR3: CASSLGADEQFF.

This chain connects TRBV7-2 to TRBJ2-1; lacking DNA, the TRBD2 call made by TCRdb goes unchecked. CDR1 is SGHTA, CDR2 FQGNSA, per germline. The CDR3 has 13 amino acids. The CDR3 here is CASRRTSGNEQFF.

The chain combines TRBV19 with TRBJ1-2; TCRdb designates TRBD1, a call that cannot be tested without DNA. Germline-derived CDR1 and CDR2 are LNHDA and SQIVND (reference sequence). The CDR3 totals 15 residues. CDR3 region: CASSMATATGDGYTF. Using reference TRBV19 and TRBJ1-2 for the parts outside the CDR3, the full variable domain is DGGITQSPKYLFRKEGQNVTLSCEQNLNHDAMYWYRQDPGQGLRLIYYSQIVNDFQKGDIAEGYSVSREKKESFPLTVTSAQKNPTAFYLCASSMATATGDGYTFGSGTRLTVV.

J is TRBJ2-1 and V is TRBV4-3; the D call of TRBD2 rests on TCRdb alone, since no DNA is present to check it. This CDR3 contains 15 residues. Per germline, CDR1 LGHNA and CDR2 YSLEER. This CDR3 reads CASSQASGEPNEQFF.

The chain's CDR3 is CASSLAPSGGAPDTQYF. The chain joins TRBV7-7 to TRBJ2-3; TCRdb reports TRBD2, a call that lacks DNA to check it against. There are 17 residues in the CDR3. The germline V gene encodes CDR1 SSHAT and CDR2 FNYEAQ (reference sequence).

This chain uses TRBV12-3 or TRBV12-4 with TRBJ2-1; TCRdb indicates TRBD1, and absent DNA this call remains unverified. The length of the CDR3 is 15 residues. CDR3 loop: CASSLVGTEYNEQFF.

Here the CDR3 reads CASSYSGDRVISEQYF. The gene calls are TRBV6-5 and TRBJ2-7; TCRdb lists TRBD1, though no DNA is available to test this call. The CDR3 extends over 16 amino acids. The V gene's germline CDR1 is MNHEY and CDR2 SVGAGI.